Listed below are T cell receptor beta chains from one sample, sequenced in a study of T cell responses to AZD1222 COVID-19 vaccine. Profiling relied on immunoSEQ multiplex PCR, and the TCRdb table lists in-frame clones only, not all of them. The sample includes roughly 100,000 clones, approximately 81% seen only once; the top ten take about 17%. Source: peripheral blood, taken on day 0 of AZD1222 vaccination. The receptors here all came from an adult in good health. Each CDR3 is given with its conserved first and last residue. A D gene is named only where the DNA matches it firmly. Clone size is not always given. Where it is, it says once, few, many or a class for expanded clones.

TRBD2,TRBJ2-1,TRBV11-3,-,CASSPTGGTYNEQFF,TGTGCCAGCAGCCCGACGGGGGGGACCTACAATGAGCAGTTCTTC
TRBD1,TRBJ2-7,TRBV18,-,CASSPATGVGRYEQYF,TGTGCCAGCTCACCGGCGACAGGGGTCGGCCGCTACGAGCAGTACTTC
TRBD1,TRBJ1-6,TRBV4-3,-,CASSYGTGAPAGGSPLHF,TGCGCCAGCAGCTACGGGACAGGGGCCCCGGCGGGGGGTTCACCCCTCCACTTT
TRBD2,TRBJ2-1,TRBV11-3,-,CASSGDMTSGSDEQFF,TGTGCCAGCAGCGGCGACATGACTAGCGGGAGTGATGAGCAGTTCTTC
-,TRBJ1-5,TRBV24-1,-,CATRGPGGGNQPQHF,TGTGCCACCAGGGGCCCCGGGGGGGGCAATCAGCCCCAGCATTTT
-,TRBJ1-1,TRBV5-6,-,CASTLNPTNWGTEAFF,TGTGCCAGCACCCTAAACCCTACAAATTGGGGCACTGAAGCTTTCTTT
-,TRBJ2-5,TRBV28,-,CASSAFQETQYF,TGTGCCAGCAGTGCCTTTCAAGAGACCCAGTACTTC
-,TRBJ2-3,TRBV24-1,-,CATSDVTGGGSTDTQYF,TGTGCCACCAGTGATGTCACAGGGGGGGGGAGCACAGATACGCAGTATTTT
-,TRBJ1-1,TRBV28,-,CASSSVNTEAFF,TGTGCCAGCAGCTCCGTGAACACTGAAGCTTTCTTT
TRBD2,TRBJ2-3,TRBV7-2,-,CASSFPAGGDSDTQYF,TGTGCCAGCAGCTTTCCAGCGGGGGGGGACAGTGATACGCAGTATTTT
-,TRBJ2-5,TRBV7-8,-,CASSRRGAGETQYF,TGTGCCAGCAGCCGTCGGGGGGCTGGAGAGACCCAGTACTTC
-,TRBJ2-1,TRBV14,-,CASSQVAGSSYNEQFF,TGTGCCAGCAGCCAAGTGGCAGGGAGCTCCTACAATGAGCAGTTCTTC
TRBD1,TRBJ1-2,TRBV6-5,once,CASSYSYRGETGYTF,TGTGCCAGCAGTTACTCGTACAGGGGGGAGACAGGCTACACCTTC
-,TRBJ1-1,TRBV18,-,CASSPPMTEYEAFF,TGTGCCAGCTCACCACCGATGACAGAGTATGAAGCTTTCTTT
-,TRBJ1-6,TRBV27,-,CASSLSRMGVYNSPLHF,TGTGCCAGCAGTTTATCGCGGATGGGGGTCTATAATTCACCCCTCCACTTT
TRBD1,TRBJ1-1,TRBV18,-,CASSLGQALAEAFF,TGTGCCAGCTCCCTCGGACAGGCGTTGGCTGAAGCTTTCTTT
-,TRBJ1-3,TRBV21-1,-,CASSNPSRDSPESRSGNTIYF,TGTGCCAGCAGCAACCCGTCCCGGGACAGCCCAGAATCTAGGTCTGGAAACACCATATATTTT
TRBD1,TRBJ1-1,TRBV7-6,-,CASSYGTAWNTEAFF,TGTGCCAGCAGCTATGGGACAGCTTGGAACACTGAAGCTTTCTTT
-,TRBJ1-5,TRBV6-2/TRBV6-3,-,CASSYSFEGGEPQHF,TGTGCCAGCAGTTACTCGTTTGAGGGTGGGGAGCCCCAGCATTTT
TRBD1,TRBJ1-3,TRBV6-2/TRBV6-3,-,CASSYTTGTGTGNTIYF,TGTGCCAGCAGTTATACGACCGGGACAGGGACTGGAAACACCATATATTTT
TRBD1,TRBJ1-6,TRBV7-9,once,CASSSGQGVSSPLHF,TGTGCCAGCAGCTCCGGACAGGGTGTAAGTTCACCCCTCCACTTT
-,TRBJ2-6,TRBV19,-,CASSLGANVLTF,TGTGCCAGTAGTCTGGGGGCCAACGTCCTGACTTTC
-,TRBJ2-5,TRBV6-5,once,CASSSGVAQYF,TGTGCCAGCAGTTCCGGGGTGGCCCAGTACTTC
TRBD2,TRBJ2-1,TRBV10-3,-,CAIRGLADYNEQFF,TGTGCCATCAGGGGACTAGCGGACTACAATGAGCAGTTCTTC
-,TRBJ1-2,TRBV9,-,CASSVAGREFGYTF,TGTGCCAGCAGCGTAGCAGGCAGGGAATTTGGCTACACCTTC
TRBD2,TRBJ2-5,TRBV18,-,CASSPGTSEGTQYF,TGTGCCAGCTCACCAGGGACTAGCGAGGGGACCCAGTACTTC
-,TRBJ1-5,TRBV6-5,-,CASSYSDNLQPQHF,TGTGCCAGCAGTTACTCAGACAACCTTCAGCCCCAGCATTTT
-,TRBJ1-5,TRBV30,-,CAWSGGRANNQPQHF,TGTGCCTGGAGTGGGGGCAGGGCCAACAATCAGCCCCAGCATTTT
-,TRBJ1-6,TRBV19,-,CASSIYLRAANSPLHF,TGTGCCAGTAGTATCTACTTAAGGGCGGCTAATTCACCCCTCCACTTT
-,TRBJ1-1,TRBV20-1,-,CSARVGGAFF,TGCAGTGCTAGGGTGGGGGGAGCTTTCTTT
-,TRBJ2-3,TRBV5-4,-,CASTPPLGETTDTQYF,TGTGCCAGCACCCCTCCCCTGGGAGAGACCACAGATACGCAGTATTTT
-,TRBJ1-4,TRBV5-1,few,CASSVDPGLNEKLFF,TGCGCCAGCAGCGTAGACCCCGGACTAAATGAAAAACTGTTTTTT
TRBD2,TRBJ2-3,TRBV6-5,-,CASSWTSGSTDTQYF,TGTGCCAGCAGTTGGACTAGCGGTAGCACAGATACGCAGTATTTT
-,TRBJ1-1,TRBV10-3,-,CAISPRANTEAFF,TGTGCCATCAGTCCCAGGGCGAACACTGAAGCTTTCTTT
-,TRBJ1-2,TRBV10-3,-,CAISYDAAINTF,TGTGCCATTTCCTATGACGCGGCGATTAACACCTTC
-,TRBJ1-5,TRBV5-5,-,CASSLSGANQPQHF,TGTGCCAGCAGCTTGTCAGGGGCCAACCAGCCCCAGCATTTT
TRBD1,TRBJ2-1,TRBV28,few,CASSFPQDRADYNEQFF,TGTGCCAGCAGTTTTCCTCAAGACAGGGCGGACTACAATGAGCAGTTCTTC
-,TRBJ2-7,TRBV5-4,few,CASSPGAGTGTYEQYF,TGTGCCAGCAGCCCGGGCGCCGGGACTGGGACCTACGAGCAGTACTTC
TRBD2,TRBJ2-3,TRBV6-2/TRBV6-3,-,CASSYRRGVSDTQYF,TGTGCCAGCAGTTATCGTCGGGGGGTGTCAGATACGCAGTATTTT
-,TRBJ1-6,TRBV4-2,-,CASSPNWGFSPLHF,TGTGCCAGCAGCCCTAACTGGGGGTTTTCACCCCTCCACTTT
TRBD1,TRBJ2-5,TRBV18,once,CASSERTGGGVETQYF,TGTGCCAGCTCGGAGAGGACAGGGGGCGGCGTGGAGACCCAGTACTTC
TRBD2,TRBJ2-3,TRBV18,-,CASSPLAGATDTQYF,TGTGCCAGCTCACCGTTAGCGGGAGCAACAGATACGCAGTATTTT
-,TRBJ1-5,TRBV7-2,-,CASSLSSNQPQHF,TGTGCCAGCAGCTTATCTAGCAATCAGCCCCAGCATTTT
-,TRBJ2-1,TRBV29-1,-,CSVQGGSSYNEQFF,TGCAGCGTTCAGGGGGGGAGCTCCTACAATGAGCAGTTCTTC
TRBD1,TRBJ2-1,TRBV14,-,CASSRQGAEYNEQFF,TGTGCCAGCAGCCGTCAGGGGGCTGAGTACAATGAGCAGTTCTTC
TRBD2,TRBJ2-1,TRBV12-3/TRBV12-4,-,CASSLGLAGEQFF,TGTGCCAGCAGTCTGGGACTAGCAGGTGAGCAGTTCTTC
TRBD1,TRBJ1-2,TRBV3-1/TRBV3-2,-,CASSLGTGVGYTF,TGTGCCAGCAGCCTTGGGACAGGGGTAGGCTACACCTTC
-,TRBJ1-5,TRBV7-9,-,CASSSDSPSNQPQHF,TGTGCCAGCAGTTCCGACAGTCCCAGCAATCAGCCCCAGCATTTT
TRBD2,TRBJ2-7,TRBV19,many,CASSNPTSAEQYF,TGTGCCAGTAGTAATCCGACTAGCGCCGAGCAGTACTTC
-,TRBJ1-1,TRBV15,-,CATSSNQGSEAFF,TGTGCCACCAGCAGTAACCAGGGATCTGAAGCTTTCTTT